A selection of T cell receptor beta chains follows, all from one sample in a study of radiation and T cells in renal cell carcinoma. Sequencing was performed with immunoSEQ multiplex PCR; in TCRdb, only in-frame clones are kept and a portion is missing. The sample yields 150,000 or so clones, about 88% seen once. The specimen comprised blood, sampled from a patient whose treatment included radiotherapy and nephrectomy. These receptors originate from a woman in her 50s with renal cell carcinoma. Each CDR3 is given with its conserved first and last residue. The order of the fields is V gene, J gene, CDR3 protein.

>TRBV2|TRBJ1-1
CASSQEQIREAFF
>TRBV18|TRBJ1-5
CASSPGQGGQPQHF
>TRBV5-1|TRBJ1-2
CASSLEGTGVYGYTF
>TRBV4-2|TRBJ1-5
CASSQGRGLDQPQHF
>TRBV4-2|TRBJ2-7
CASPRGGETYEQYF
>TRBV7-3|TRBJ1-2
CASSFLGSYGYTF
>TRBV6-6|TRBJ1-2
CASSPTAKTNYGYTF
>TRBV2|TRBJ2-2
CASKRTGNTGELFF
>TRBV9|TRBJ1-3
CASSVGETGTGNTIYF
>TRBV2|TRBJ2-2
CASTRSPNTGELFF
>TRBV5-4|TRBJ2-1
CASSLGAGVGPYNEQFF
>TRBV19|TRBJ1-1
CASSAQMNTEAFF
>TRBV6-1|TRBJ1-3
CASSDQLGRNSGNTIYF
>TRBV7-2|TRBJ2-1
CASSPRGLSDEQFF
>TRBV19|TRBJ1-4
CASNHGTGNEKLFF
>TRBV2|TRBJ2-7
CASSELGGGLYEQYF
>TRBV10-3|TRBJ1-4
CAISESVESGKLFF
>TRBV6-5|TRBJ2-4
CASSQGAGRNIQYF
>TRBV11-2|TRBJ2-3
CASSLQGGGADTQYF
>TRBV30|TRBJ1-1
CAWSVVTGLAFF
>TRBV19|TRBJ1-5
CASSIEDRGGQPQHF
>TRBV5-1|TRBJ1-2
CASSLVRGAYGYTF
>TRBV19|TRBJ1-6
CASTLRDRDSPLHF
>TRBV19|TRBJ1-2
CASRPFGQGYGYTF
>TRBV19|TRBJ1-1
CASTRFGETGLNTEAFF
>TRBV5-1|TRBJ2-1
CASSLGAGNYNEQFF
>TRBV6-5|TRBJ2-7
CASRLPGQAYEQYF
>TRBV6-5|TRBJ2-7
CASSSLGTGGGYEQYF
>TRBV5-1|TRBJ1-1
CASSLAQGAEAFF
>TRBV29-1|TRBJ1-2
CSVDALDSGTSYGYTF
>TRBV6-1|TRBJ1-2
CASNSGGHGYTF
>TRBV27|TRBJ1-6
CATLPYFRPNLEDSPLHF
>TRBV15|TRBJ1-5
CATSRGDYYSNQPQHF
>TRBV6-6|TRBJ2-3
CASTWGGSTDTQYF
>TRBV4-3|TRBJ2-2
CASSLTGTSATGELFF
>TRBV11-2|TRBJ2-7
CASAPVGEPYEQYF
>TRBV6-6|TRBJ1-2
CASSSWGYGYTF
>TRBV5-5|TRBJ1-1
CASSLGTANTEAFF
>TRBV7-2|TRBJ2-3
CASSSPTGSDTQYF
>TRBV29-1|NA
CSAGTSGAHEQYF
>TRBV7-9|TRBJ1-1
CASSFSGTRNTEAFF
>TRBV5-1|TRBJ2-1
CASSLDSQGSYNEQFF
>TRBV7-2|TRBJ1-6
CASSRSGTGIFGASPLHF
>TRBV7-6|TRBJ1-5
CASSPDTIYSNQPQHF
>TRBV18|TRBJ2-7
CASSPRSRTGTYEQYF
>TRBV2|TRBJ2-2
CASRQLNTGELFF
>TRBV4-2|TRBJ2-1
CASVGGSPLNEQFF
>TRBV14|TRBJ2-1
CASSPQGITYNEQFF